Each of the 16 T cell receptor beta chains below was sequenced from the same sample in a study of PD-1 blockade in classical Hodgkin lymphoma. Profiling relied on immunoSEQ multiplex PCR, and the TCRdb table lists in-frame clones only, not all of them. The table includes more than 25,000 clones, about nine tenths detected once. The patients all showed relapse after autologous stem cell transplantation, while their brentuximab vedotin exposure varied. The material was peripheral blood mononuclear cells (PBMCs), obtained at baseline. The receptors were sampled from a human donor with classical Hodgkin lymphoma.

The chain recombines TRBV7-2 with TRBJ2-3, with D possibly matching TRBD2 (5 bases). CDR3 length equals 15 residues. V was shortened by 2 bases and J by 3 bases, with 12 bases between the two germline ends. Germline assignment: CDR1 SGHTA and CDR2 FQGNSA. The CDR3 loop reads CASSLSTNPTDTQYF. The CDR3 DNA reads as TGTGCCAGCAGCTTATCGACTAACCCGACAGATACGCAGTATTTT.

There are a few counts of this clone. Within the sample, other DNA sequences also encode this same CDR3. J is TRBJ2-2 and V is TRBV5-1, with D perhaps assigned TRBD1 or TRBD2 (6 bases each). V was trimmed by 1 base and J by 2 bases, leaving 9 bases between them. The CDR3 consists of 15 residues. Germline loops: CDR1 SGHRS, CDR2 YFSETQ. In DNA, the CDR3 is TGCGCCAGCAGCTTGTCCGGGGGCAACACCGGGGAGCTGTTTTTT. Residues: CASSLSGGNTGELFF.

V usage is TRBV6-6 and J usage is TRBJ1-1; D remains ambiguous. CDR3 size: 15 residues. V lost 7 bases and J lost 4, with 19 bases in between. Looked up from germline, CDR1 is MNHNY and CDR2 is SVGAGI (reference sequence). CDR3 residues: CASITESYGSTEAFF. CDR3 nucleotides: TGTGCCAGCATCACCGAGTCGTATGGTAGCACTGAAGCTTTCTTT.

The chain has TRBV5-1 and TRBJ2-1, with TRBD1 as a possible D gene (5 bases). Trimming removed 3 bases at V and 0 bases at J, with 13 bases between. This CDR3 contains 16 residues. CDR1 is SGHRS, CDR2 YFSETQ, per germline. This CDR3 reads CASSYNTGASYNEQFF. The CDR3 nucleotides are TGCGCCAGCAGCTATAACACAGGAGCCTCCTACAATGAGCAGTTCTTC.

The chain is built from TRBV4-2 and TRBJ1-1, with 7 bases aligning to TRBD1. The CDR3 covers 16 residues. Germline values: CDR1 LGHNA, CDR2 YNFKEQ. V shed 0 bases, J shed 7 bases, and the junction held 11 bases outside the gene matches. CDR3 DNA: TGTGCCAGCAGCCAAGATTGGCGACAGGGAACCGATGAAGCTTTCTTT. Protein sequence: CASSQDWRQGTDEAFF.

This chain joins TRBV4-3 and TRBJ2-2, with 9 bases aligning to TRBD1. The germline gives CDR1 LGHNA, CDR2 YSLEER. The V gene end was trimmed by 1 base and the J gene end by 6 bases; junction bases not matched to a gene: 3. The CDR3 covers 15 residues. CDR3 amino acids: CASSQAQGAAGELFF. The CDR3 nucleotides read TGCGCCAGCAGCCAAGCACAGGGGGCGGCCGGGGAGCTGTTTTTT.

The V and J genes are TRBV19 and TRBJ1-1; D gene unclear. Trimming removed 5 bases at V and 8 bases at J, with 15 bases between. The germline CDR1 and CDR2 sequences are LNHDA and SQIVND (reference sequence). The CDR3 consists of 13 residues. CDR3 sequence (DNA): TGTGCCAGTAGTCCCCCATTTGCCTCCGAAGCTTTCTTT. Translation gives CASSPPFASEAFF.

The rearrangement uses TRBV2 and TRBJ2-5; no clear D. CDR3 length: 12 amino acids. Germline assignment: CDR1 SNHLY and CDR2 FYNNEI. Trimming removed 5 bases from V and 2 bases from J, with 6 bases in between. This CDR3 reads CASSKIQETQYF. As DNA, the CDR3 is TGTGCCAGCAGTAAGATTCAAGAGACCCAGTACTTC.

This rearrangement joins TRBV7-2 to TRBJ2-7; 7 nucleotides line up with TRBD1. Germline V lookup: CDR1 SGHTA, CDR2 FQGNSA. V lost 5 bases to trimming and J lost 4 bases; unmatched junction nucleotides: 11. This CDR3 has 15 residues. The CDR3 DNA reads TGTGCCAGCAGCCGAACAGGGGAGCCTGGGTACGAGCAGTACTTC. This codes for CASSRTGEPGYEQYF.

V gene TRBV2 combines with J gene TRBJ2-6; D unclear. Germline values: CDR1 SNHLY, CDR2 FYNNEI. The CDR3 is 14 amino acids. The germline V and J ends were trimmed by 7 bases and 0 bases, with 7 bases remaining between them. Written as DNA, the CDR3 is TGTGCCAGCACCTGGGACTCTGGGGCCAACGTCCTGACTTTC. Translation: CASTWDSGANVLTF.

CDR3 DNA sequence: TGTGCCAGCATTTACACAGGGCCTGGGCCTGGAAACACCATATATTTT. It codes for CASIYTGPGPGNTIYF. This chain connects TRBV7-9 to TRBJ1-3, with D possibly matching TRBD1 (6 bases). The V and J ends lost 7 bases and 2 bases respectively, with 18 bases between them. Germline V gives CDR1 SEHNR, CDR2 FQNEAQ (reference sequence). CDR3 size: 16 residues.

This clone was seen once. The rearrangement links TRBV29-1 to TRBJ2-1; D possibly corresponds to TRBD2 (6 bases). CDR1 is SQVTM and CDR2 is ANQGSEA in the germline V gene. This CDR3 region has 12 residues. V lost 4 bases and J 9 bases, leaving 13 bases between the germline ends. The CDR3 DNA is TGCAGCGTTGGTTGGGGAGCGGGTGAGCAGTTCTTC. As protein: CSVGWGAGEQFF.

V usage is TRBV5-1 and J usage is TRBJ1-1, with TRBD1 as a possible D gene (5 bases). V was pared by 5 bases and J by 1 base, with 12 bases between. CDR3 length: 14 amino acids. CDR1 and CDR2 (germline): SGHRS, YFSETQ. CDR3 DNA: TGCGCCAGCAGGGGGACTGGGGGGAACACTGAAGCTTTCTTT. Translating it yields CASRGTGGNTEAFF.

The rearrangement uses TRBV7-6 and TRBJ2-2; D is uncertain. The CDR3 spans 13 residues. Germline CDR1 reads SGHVS; CDR2 reads FNYEAQ. Trimming left V 4 bases short and J 7 bases short, with 10 bases between. The CDR3 loop is CASSSSVGGELFF. The CDR3 DNA reads TGTGCCAGCAGCTCCTCGGTGGGCGGGGAGCTGTTTTTT.

This chain connects TRBV5-1 to TRBJ2-2, with D possibly TRBD1 on 6 matching bases. The V end lost 2 bases, the J end lost 8 bases, and 7 bases lay between the germline ends. The CDR3 contains 12 residues. In germline, CDR1 is SGHRS, CDR2 YFSETQ. Written as DNA, the CDR3 is TGCGCCAGCAGCTTCACAGGGGGGGAGCTGTTTTTT. Translated: CASSFTGGELFF.

This sequence joins TRBV28 and TRBJ2-6; D is perhaps TRBD1 (6 bases). Germline CDR1 reads MDHEN; CDR2 reads SYDVKM. V lost 2 bases, J lost 2 bases, and 7 bases lay in between. There are 15 residues in the CDR3. CDR3 protein: CASSLEGAGANVLTF. As DNA, the CDR3 is TGTGCCAGCAGTTTAGAGGGGGCTGGGGCCAACGTCCTGACTTTC.